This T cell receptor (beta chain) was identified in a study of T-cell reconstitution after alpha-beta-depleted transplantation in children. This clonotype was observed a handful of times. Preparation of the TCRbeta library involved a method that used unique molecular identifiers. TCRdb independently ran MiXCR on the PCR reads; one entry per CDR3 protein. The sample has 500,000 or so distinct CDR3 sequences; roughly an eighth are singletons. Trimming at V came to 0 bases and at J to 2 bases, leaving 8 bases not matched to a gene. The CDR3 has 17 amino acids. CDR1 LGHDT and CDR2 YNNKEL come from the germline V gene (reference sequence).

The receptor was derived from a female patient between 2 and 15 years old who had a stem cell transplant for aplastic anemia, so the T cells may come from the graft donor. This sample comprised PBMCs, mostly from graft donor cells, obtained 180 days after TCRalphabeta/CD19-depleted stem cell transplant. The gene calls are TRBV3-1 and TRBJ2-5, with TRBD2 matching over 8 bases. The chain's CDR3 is CASSQEWTGGIQETQYF. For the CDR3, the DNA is TGTGCCAGCAGCCAAGAATGGACGGGAGGGATTCAAGAGACCCAGTACTTC.